One T cell receptor (beta chain) is described in this entry. The method was immunoSEQ multiplex PCR; TCRdb's version includes in-frame clones alone and lacks a portion of them. The sample consists of tens of thousands of clones, 92% of them appearing once. The sample is drawn from a study of blood T cell repertoires in COVID-19. Across the study: The analysed material was cDNA or gDNA that came from T cells, B-cell-depleted T cells, or PBMCs.

From germline, CDR1 is MNHEY and CDR2 SVGAGI. The CDR3 spans 15 residues. The junction had 12 bases not matched to a gene; V was cut back by 6 bases and J by 5 bases. This chain uses TRBV6-5 with TRBJ1-2; 7 bases are shared with TRBD1. The clonotype was recovered from a man between 45 and 60 years old with active COVID-19. Sample: peripheral blood. The CDR3 DNA reads TGTGCCAGCAGCCCCTGGGACAGAAAGCCGTATGGCTACACCTTC. Translation gives CASSPWDRKPYGYTF.